The 18 T cell receptor beta chains reported below all come from one sample, sequenced in a study of blood T cell repertoires in COVID-19. Libraries were prepared by immunoSEQ multiplex PCR; TCRdb keeps only in-frame clonotypes and omits some of them. The table records 300,000 to 350,000 clones, about nine tenths of them present only once. Sequenced sample: peripheral blood. The receptors shown here come from an older woman with COVID-19, enrolled during active disease.

The rearrangement joins TRBV13 to TRBJ1-1, with D possibly TRBD1 on 6 matching bases. CDR1 PRHDT and CDR2 FYEKMQ come from the germline V gene (reference sequence). Trimming cost V 5 bases and J 0 bases, with 28 bases left between them. The CDR3 sequence is 20 residues long. CDR3 nucleotide sequence: TGTGCCAGCAGCAATACCTTGGCGGCAGGGGTAAAAAGTATGAACACTGAAGCTTTCTTT. Protein: CASSNTLAAGVKSMNTEAFF. The complete variable domain, with remaining parts taken from reference TRBV13 and TRBJ1-1, reads AAGVIQSPRHLIKEKRETATLKCYPIPRHDTVYWYQQGPGQDPQFLISFYEKMQSDKGSIPDRFSAQQFSDYHSELNMSSLELGDSALYFCASSNTLAAGVKSMNTEAFFGQGTRLTVV.

The chain carries TRBV18 and TRBJ1-3; possibly TRBD1 for D (5 bases). CDR1 is KGHSH, CDR2 LQKENI, per germline. Trimming took 3 bases from V and 4 from J, leaving 19 bases between them. This CDR3 has 17 amino acids. The CDR3, as DNA: TGTGCCAGCTCACCCTCCCGATCAAGGACACCCGGAAACACCATATATTTT. It yields the protein CASSPSRSRTPGNTIYF.

The chain has TRBV2 and TRBJ2-5; 8 positions agree with TRBD1. The CDR3 spans 14 residues. Trimming at V came to 4 bases and at J to 4 bases, leaving 5 bases not matched to a gene. Germline values: CDR1 SNHLY, CDR2 FYNNEI. In nucleotides, the CDR3 is TGTGCCAGCAGTGCCGGACAGGGCGGAGAGACCCAGTACTTC. Its translation is CASSAGQGGETQYF.

This rearrangement joins TRBV30 to TRBJ2-2; D uncertain. V was trimmed by 2 bases and J by 0 bases, leaving 13 bases between them. Germline values: CDR1 GTSNPN, CDR2 SVGIG (reference sequence). The length of the CDR3 is 16 residues. This CDR3 is CAWSPLGLSNTGELFF. DNA for the CDR3: TGTGCCTGGAGTCCACTCGGGTTATCGAACACCGGGGAGCTGTTTTTT.

The rearrangement joins TRBV4-1 to TRBJ1-2; D is uncertain. This CDR3 region has 13 residues. Germline lookup yields CDR1 MGHRA and CDR2 YSYEKL. The V and J ends lost 4 bases and 6 bases respectively, with 12 bases between them. In nucleotides, the CDR3 is TGCGCCAGCAGCCCGGAGGCAGGCAATGGCTACACCTTC. Translating gives CASSPEAGNGYTF.

CDR3: CASSSNQGYSNQPQHF. CDR3 DNA sequence: TGCGCCAGCAGTTCAAATCAGGGGTATAGCAATCAGCCCCAGCATTTT. The V gene is TRBV23-1, the J gene TRBJ1-5; TRBD1 is a possible D gene (6 bases). TRBV23-1 is labeled an ORF, and its function is uncertain. The CDR3 consists of 16 residues. The V gene lost 5 bases and the J gene lost 0 bases, with 14 bases spanning the gap.

The CDR3 DNA follows: TGTGCCAGCAGCTTACTGCTGTGGACAGGTAATCAGCCCCAGCATTTT. Translated, it gives CASSLLLWTGNQPQHF. The chain employs TRBV7-8 and TRBJ1-5, with 7 bases that match TRBD1. The germline CDR1 and CDR2 sequences are SGHVS and FQNEAQ. CDR3 length equals 16 residues. Trimming cost V 2 bases and J 4 bases; bases outside gene matches: 8.

This clone was detected only a few times. This sequence joins TRBV18 and TRBJ1-1; D is undetermined. The CDR3 loop spans 13 amino acids. The germline gives CDR1 KGHSH, CDR2 LQKENI. V shed 0 bases and J shed 4 bases, with 6 bases lying between them. The CDR3 DNA reads as TGTGCCAGCTCACCACCTGAAGCCACTGAAGCTTTCTTT. It encodes CASSPPEATEAFF.

This clone was picked up a small number of times. The V call is TRBV15, the J call TRBJ1-2; D gene unclear. The CDR3 sequence is 13 residues long. Deletions cut 0 bases from V and 5 bases from J, with 7 bases between. From germline, CDR1 is LNHNV and CDR2 YYDKDF (reference sequence). In nucleotides, the CDR3 is TGTGCCACCAGCAGAGATGAGGAGTATGGCTACACCTTC. Amino acids: CATSRDEEYGYTF. Together with reference TRBV15 and TRBJ1-2, the CDR3 gives the full variable domain: DAMVIQNPRYQVTQFGKPVTLSCSQTLNHNVMYWYQQKSSQAPKLLFHYYDKDFNNEADTPDNFQSRRPNTSFCFLDIRSPGLGDTAMYLCATSRDEEYGYTFGSGTRLTVV.

The gene calls are TRBV4-2 and TRBJ2-5; 16 positions match TRBD2. Per germline, CDR1 LGHNA and CDR2 YNFKEQ. V lost 5 bases and J lost 4; bases outside the gene matches: 7. CDR3 length equals 17 residues. For the CDR3, the DNA is TGTGCCAGCAGCAAGGGACTAGCGGGGGGGCCGCGAGAGACCCAGTACTTC. Translated: CASSKGLAGGPRETQYF.

This chain connects TRBV19 to TRBJ1-2; maybe TRBD1 (6 bases). The V end lost 6 bases, the J end lost 4 bases, and 15 bases lay between the germline ends. Germline values: CDR1 LNHDA, CDR2 SQIVND (reference sequence). The length of the CDR3 is 14 residues. CDR3 residues: CASRRRGAPYGYTF. CDR3 nucleotide sequence: TGTGCCAGTAGGAGGCGGGGGGCGCCCTATGGCTACACCTTC.

The chain links TRBV18 to TRBJ1-3; tentatively, D is TRBD1 (6 bases). Per the germline V gene, CDR1 is KGHSH and CDR2 is LQKENI. The CDR3 is 16 amino acids. Between the trimmed V and J ends, which lost 5 bases and 0 bases, there was a span of 14 bases. The CDR3 loop is CASSSYREDSGNTIYF. For the CDR3, the DNA is TGTGCCAGCTCATCCTACAGGGAAGACTCTGGAAACACCATATATTTT.

The chain has TRBV18 and TRBJ2-3; TRBD1 might be the D (5 bases). V lost 4 bases to trimming and J lost 1 base, with 9 bases between them. CDR1 is KGHSH, CDR2 LQKENI, per germline. This CDR3 has 14 residues. The CDR3 DNA reads as TGTGCCAGCTCACAACAGACAGGCACAGATACGCAGTATTTT. As protein: CASSQQTGTDTQYF.

This clone was picked up one time. The V call is TRBV9, the J call TRBJ1-3; a possible D gene is TRBD1 (6 bases). In germline, CDR1 is SGDLS, CDR2 YYNGEE. CDR3 length: 16 residues. Between the trimmed V and J ends, which lost 4 bases and 4 bases, there was a span of 18 bases. The CDR3 nucleotides read TGTGCCAGCAGCTTAGACGGGACACTGGCAGGAAACACCATATATTTT. This gives the protein CASSLDGTLAGNTIYF.

In regard to this clone: Other DNA sequences in the same sample also yield this CDR3. V and J are TRBV5-1 and TRBJ1-2; no definite D call. The ends were cut back, 0 bases at V and 2 bases at J, with 5 bases in the middle. In germline, CDR1 is SGHRS, CDR2 YFSETQ. This CDR3 is built from 13 residues. The DNA for the CDR3 is TGCGCCAGCAGCTTGGGCGGGAACTATGGCTACACCTTC. Residues: CASSLGGNYGYTF.

The chain combines TRBV25-1 with TRBJ2-7, with TRBD1 matching 8 bases. CDR3 length: 14 amino acids. With 3 bases clipped from V and 9 bases from J, the junction kept 10 bases outside the gene matches. Germline V CDR1 and CDR2: MGHDK, SYGVNS. The CDR3 nucleotides read TGTGCCAGCAGTGATGGGGCAGGGGGCGCAGGGCAGTACTTC. As protein: CASSDGAGGAGQYF.

The chain recombines TRBV28 with TRBJ1-1; 7 bases fit TRBD1. There are 16 residues in the CDR3. V shed 4 bases and J 1 base; nucleotides not matched to a gene: 9. CDR1 and CDR2 from the germline V gene are MDHEN and SYDVKM. CDR3 sequence: CASSSPARTGNTEAFF. The CDR3 coding sequence is TGTGCCAGCAGTTCTCCCGCACGGACAGGGAACACTGAAGCTTTCTTT.

The gene calls are TRBV18 and TRBJ1-2; 7 nucleotides agree with TRBD1. V lost 3 bases and J lost 5; bases outside the gene matches: 9. CDR1 and CDR2 from the germline V gene are KGHSH and LQKENI. The CDR3 length is 15 residues. In DNA form, the CDR3 reads TGTGCCAGCTCACCTTTTAGGGGGCGCGAGTATGGCTACACCTTC. Protein sequence: CASSPFRGREYGYTF.